This T cell receptor beta chain stems from a study of Ad26.COV2.S vaccination and SARS-CoV-2 variants. Looking at the study overall: The study gave Ad26.COV2.S intramuscularly, once or twice 56 days apart. Study conclusions and caveats: Vaccinated and placebo-treated recipients had similar non-spike TCR breadth.

Treatment in this sample: around 19 received Ad26.COV2.S at low or high dose, single or two shots; roughly five received placebo; per-sample allocation not given. Material that was analyzed had been drawn on day 63 after the first vaccine or placebo injection. Immunization relied on an Ad26 vector, which expressed Wuhan-strain SARS-CoV-2 spike. This table comes from immunoSEQ multiplex PCR, and its TCRdb copy is limited to in-frame clones, with some not included. The data contain roughly 380,000 clones, around 89% of them seen just once; the ten biggest clones take up less than 4%. Of note for this clone: The antigen is not known.

The receptor was isolated from a person aged 18-60 years who received the Ad26.COV2.S COVID-19 vaccine or a placebo. Sample: peripheral blood, taken in a trial of Ad26.COV2.S vaccine versus placebo.

This chain's CDR3 is CASSEDQGAPGKLFF. DNA of the CDR3: TGTGCCAGTAGTGAGGACCAGGGGGCGCCTGGAAAACTGTTTTTT. This sequence joins TRBV19 and TRBJ1-4; TRBD1 aligns across 8 bases. With 5 bases clipped from V and 10 bases from J, the junction kept 12 bases outside the gene matches. Looked up from germline, CDR1 is LNHDA and CDR2 is SQIVND (reference sequence). This CDR3 spans 15 amino acids. Drawing the rest from reference TRBV19 and TRBJ1-4, the complete variable domain is DGGITQSPKYLFRKEGQNVTLSCEQNLNHDAMYWYRQDPGQGLRLIYYSQIVNDFQKGDIAEGYSVSREKKESFPLTVTSAQKNPTAFYLCASSEDQGAPGKLFFGSGTQLSVL.